This is a list of T cell receptor beta chains from one sample in a study of blood T cell repertoires in COVID-19. Repertoires were generated with immunoSEQ multiplex PCR, while TCRdb's copy carries only in-frame clones and drops some. This sample yields 130,000 or so clones, of which approximately 88% are seen a single time; under 12% belongs to the top ten. The sequencing input was peripheral blood. The receptor source for this set is a man in his 60s with active or convalescent COVID-19. The CDR3 runs from the conserved cysteine through the conserved F or W. The D gene is left open where the match is weak. Clone size is given for some rows only: seen once, a few or many times, or a class if the clone is expanded.

d_call: TRBD2
j_call: TRBJ2-1
clone_size: .
v_call: TRBV4-1
cdr3_nt: TGCGCCAGCAGCCAGGCCGGGACTAGCGGGAGTACGTATGAGCAGTTCTTC
cdr3_aa: CASSQAGTSGSTYEQFF

d_call: TRBD2
j_call: TRBJ2-3
clone_size: .
v_call: TRBV19
cdr3_nt: TGTGCCAGTCAGTTAGGAGCGGGAGAAACAGATACGCAGTATTTT
cdr3_aa: CASQLGAGETDTQYF

d_call: .
j_call: TRBJ2-4
clone_size: .
v_call: TRBV9
cdr3_nt: TGTGCCAGCAGCGTAGGACGGGGAGACATTCAGTACTTC
cdr3_aa: CASSVGRGDIQYF

d_call: TRBD2
j_call: TRBJ2-7
clone_size: .
v_call: TRBV9
cdr3_nt: TGTGCCAGCAGCGTTATCCCGGGAGGGCCTAATGAGCAGTACTTC
cdr3_aa: CASSVIPGGPNEQYF

d_call: TRBD2
j_call: TRBJ2-7
clone_size: .
v_call: TRBV4-3
cdr3_nt: TGCGCCAGCAGCCAGGCCTTAACGGGAGGTGGGCCCTACGAGCAGTACTTC
cdr3_aa: CASSQALTGGGPYEQYF

d_call: .
j_call: TRBJ2-2
clone_size: .
v_call: TRBV13
cdr3_nt: TGTGCCAGCAGCTTCGGGATAGGCACCGGGGAGCTGTTTTTT
cdr3_aa: CASSFGIGTGELFF

d_call: .
j_call: TRBJ2-2
clone_size: .
v_call: TRBV19
cdr3_nt: TGTGCCAGTAGTAAACAGGCTACCGGGGAGCTGTTTTTT
cdr3_aa: CASSKQATGELFF

d_call: TRBD1
j_call: TRBJ2-5
clone_size: once
v_call: TRBV28
cdr3_nt: TGTGCCAGCAGTTTATCTAGGGGGCCGTGGGCCCAGTACTTC
cdr3_aa: CASSLSRGPWAQYF

d_call: TRBD2
j_call: TRBJ2-2
clone_size: .
v_call: TRBV9
cdr3_nt: TGTGCCAGCAGCGTAGCTGTGGTAGCGGGAGGGCCTAACACCGGGGAGCTGTTTTTT
cdr3_aa: CASSVAVVAGGPNTGELFF

d_call: .
j_call: TRBJ2-7
clone_size: .
v_call: TRBV20-1
cdr3_nt: TGCAGTGCGAGACAGTACTACGAGCAGTACTTC
cdr3_aa: CSARQYYEQYF

d_call: TRBD1
j_call: TRBJ2-3
clone_size: .
v_call: TRBV5-1
cdr3_nt: TGCGCCAGCAGCTCAATGACAGGGAGTGTAGATACGCAGTATTTT
cdr3_aa: CASSSMTGSVDTQYF

d_call: TRBD1
j_call: TRBJ2-1
clone_size: .
v_call: TRBV7-2
cdr3_nt: TGTGCCAGCAGCTCGAACGGACAGGGGGTGGGTCGTGAGCAGTTCTTC
cdr3_aa: CASSSNGQGVGREQFF

d_call: .
j_call: TRBJ1-2
clone_size: .
v_call: TRBV19
cdr3_nt: TGTGCCAGTAGTATTTTTTCAGGACTGAGCTATGGCTACACCTTC
cdr3_aa: CASSIFSGLSYGYTF

d_call: .
j_call: TRBJ1-5
clone_size: .
v_call: TRBV7-9
cdr3_nt: TGTGCCAGCAGCTTCGGCAGGGCCCAGCCCCAGCATTTT
cdr3_aa: CASSFGRAQPQHF

d_call: .
j_call: TRBJ1-6
clone_size: once
v_call: TRBV15
cdr3_nt: TGTGCCACCAGCGCACGAACAGGGAGTTCACCCCTCCACTTT
cdr3_aa: CATSARTGSSPLHF

d_call: TRBD2
j_call: TRBJ2-2
clone_size: .
v_call: TRBV13
cdr3_nt: TGTGCCAGCAGCTGGGGACTAGTTTTGCCCGGGGAGCTGTTTTTT
cdr3_aa: CASSWGLVLPGELFF

d_call: .
j_call: TRBJ2-7
clone_size: .
v_call: TRBV5-1
cdr3_nt: TGCGCCAGCAGCTTTCGGGAGAGCTCCTACGAGCAGTACTTC
cdr3_aa: CASSFRESSYEQYF

d_call: TRBD2
j_call: TRBJ2-2
clone_size: few
v_call: TRBV3-1/TRBV3-2
cdr3_nt: TGTGCCAGCAGTCTGGGCGGGAGTGGACGCCATGGGCTGTTTTTT
cdr3_aa: CASSLGGSGRHGLFF

d_call: .
j_call: TRBJ2-7
clone_size: .
v_call: TRBV10-2
cdr3_nt: TGCGCCAGCAGTGCCCAGGGCTACGAGCAGTACTTC
cdr3_aa: CASSAQGYEQYF

d_call: TRBD2
j_call: TRBJ2-1
clone_size: once
v_call: TRBV7-2
cdr3_nt: TGTGCCAGCAGCTCCCCCTTTGGAGGGAGGGGATACAATGAGCAGTTCTTC
cdr3_aa: CASSSPFGGRGYNEQFF

d_call: TRBD2
j_call: TRBJ2-1
clone_size: .
v_call: TRBV9
cdr3_nt: TGTGCCAGCAGCGTGGGACTAGCGGGAGTCAATGAGCAGTTCTTC
cdr3_aa: CASSVGLAGVNEQFF

d_call: TRBD1
j_call: TRBJ1-1
clone_size: .
v_call: TRBV18
cdr3_nt: TGTGCCAGCTCAGAACAGGGGGCGCGGACTGAAGCTTTCTTT
cdr3_aa: CASSEQGARTEAFF

d_call: TRBD2
j_call: TRBJ2-7
clone_size: .
v_call: TRBV7-9
cdr3_nt: TGTGCCAGCGGGACTAGCGGGATGCACGAGCAGTACTTC
cdr3_aa: CASGTSGMHEQYF

d_call: TRBD1
j_call: TRBJ1-1
clone_size: .
v_call: TRBV29-1
cdr3_nt: TGCAGCGTTGAAGCAGGGCAGGGGGTTTCGGCTTTCTTT
cdr3_aa: CSVEAGQGVSAFF

d_call: TRBD1
j_call: TRBJ1-3
clone_size: .
v_call: TRBV6-6
cdr3_nt: TGTGCCAGCAGCGATTCCGGGACAGGGGCTGGAAACACCATATATTTT
cdr3_aa: CASSDSGTGAGNTIYF

d_call: TRBD1
j_call: TRBJ2-7
clone_size: .
v_call: TRBV9
cdr3_nt: TGTGCCAGCAGCCCTGGACAGGATTTCTACGAGCAGTACTTC
cdr3_aa: CASSPGQDFYEQYF

d_call: .
j_call: TRBJ1-2
clone_size: .
v_call: TRBV12-5
cdr3_nt: TGTGCTAGTGGTTCTAACCGTTTGAGGAGCTACACCTTC
cdr3_aa: CASGSNRLRSYTF

d_call: TRBD2
j_call: TRBJ2-7
clone_size: .
v_call: TRBV19
cdr3_nt: TGTGCCAGTAGCGCCGGACTAGCGGGACCCCGGGAGCAGTACTTC
cdr3_aa: CASSAGLAGPREQYF

d_call: .
j_call: TRBJ2-7
clone_size: .
v_call: TRBV10-3
cdr3_nt: TGTGCCATCAGTGAGTCAGGCCTATCCGGGTACGAGCAGTACTTC
cdr3_aa: CAISESGLSGYEQYF

d_call: .
j_call: TRBJ1-4
clone_size: .
v_call: TRBV28
cdr3_nt: TGTGCCAGCGAGAATCCTGGGGGCGGTGAAAAACTGTTTTTT
cdr3_aa: CASENPGGGEKLFF

d_call: .
j_call: TRBJ2-1
clone_size: .
v_call: TRBV9
cdr3_nt: TGTGCCAGCAGCGTAAGGGGGAGCTCCTACAATGAGCAGTTCTTC
cdr3_aa: CASSVRGSSYNEQFF

d_call: TRBD1
j_call: TRBJ1-2
clone_size: .
v_call: TRBV28
cdr3_nt: TGTGCCAGCAGAACCGGGACAGGGGAAGGCTACACCTTC
cdr3_aa: CASRTGTGEGYTF

d_call: .
j_call: TRBJ2-1
clone_size: .
v_call: TRBV18
cdr3_nt: TGTGCCAGCTCACCACCGGGGGCGAGAGTAACCTACAATGAGCAGTTCTTC
cdr3_aa: CASSPPGARVTYNEQFF

d_call: .
j_call: TRBJ2-1
clone_size: .
v_call: TRBV5-1
cdr3_nt: TGCGCCAGCAATCTGCTAGATGCTGGAAGTGAGCAGTTCTTC
cdr3_aa: CASNLLDAGSEQFF

d_call: TRBD1
j_call: TRBJ1-1
clone_size: .
v_call: TRBV6-5
cdr3_nt: TGTGCCAGCACCGTGGACAGGTATAACACTGAAGCTTTCTTT
cdr3_aa: CASTVDRYNTEAFF

d_call: .
j_call: TRBJ2-1
clone_size: .
v_call: TRBV24-1
cdr3_nt: TGTGCCACCAGTGCGTCAAGCGGATACAATGAGCAGTTCTTC
cdr3_aa: CATSASSGYNEQFF

d_call: .
j_call: TRBJ2-1
clone_size: .
v_call: TRBV2
cdr3_nt: TGTGCCAGCATGGACGGACGACTAGGTCGGAACAATGAGCAGTTCTTC
cdr3_aa: CASMDGRLGRNNEQFF